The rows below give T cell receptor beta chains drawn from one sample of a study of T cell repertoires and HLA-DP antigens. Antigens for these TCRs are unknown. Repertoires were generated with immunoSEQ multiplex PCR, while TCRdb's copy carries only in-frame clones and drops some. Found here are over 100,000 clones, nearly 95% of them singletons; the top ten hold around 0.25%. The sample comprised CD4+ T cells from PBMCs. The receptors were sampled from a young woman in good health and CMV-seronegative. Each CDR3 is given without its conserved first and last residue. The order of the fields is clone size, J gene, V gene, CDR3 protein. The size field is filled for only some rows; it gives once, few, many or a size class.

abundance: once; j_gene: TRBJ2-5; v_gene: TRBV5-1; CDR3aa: ASSPGQQETQY
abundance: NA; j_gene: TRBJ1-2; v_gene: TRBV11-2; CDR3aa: ASRPGQTNYGYT
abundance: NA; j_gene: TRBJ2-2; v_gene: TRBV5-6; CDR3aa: ASSFLGAMTGELF
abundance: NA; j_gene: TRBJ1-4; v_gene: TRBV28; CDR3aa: ASSPTAAHNEKLF
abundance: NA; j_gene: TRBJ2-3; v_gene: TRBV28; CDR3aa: ASLQGGGTDTQY
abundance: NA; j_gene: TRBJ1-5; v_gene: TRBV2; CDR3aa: ASSLDNSNQPQH
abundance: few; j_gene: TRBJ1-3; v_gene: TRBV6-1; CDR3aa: ASSESAYSGNTIY
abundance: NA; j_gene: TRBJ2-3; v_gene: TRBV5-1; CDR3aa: ASSLERQGRDTQY
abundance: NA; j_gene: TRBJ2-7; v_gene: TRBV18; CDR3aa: ASSPIHTGGSYEQY
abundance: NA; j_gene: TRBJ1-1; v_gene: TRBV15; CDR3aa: ATSRRPGIWDGNTEAF
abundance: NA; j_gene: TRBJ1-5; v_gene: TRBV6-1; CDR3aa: ASSEEGSGNQPQH
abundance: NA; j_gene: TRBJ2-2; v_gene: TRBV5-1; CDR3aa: ASSRGTGSEAGELF
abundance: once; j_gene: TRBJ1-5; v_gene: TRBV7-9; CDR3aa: ASSLGGQGADNQPQH
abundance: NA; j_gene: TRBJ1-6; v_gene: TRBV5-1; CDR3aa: ASSLEGNYNSPLH
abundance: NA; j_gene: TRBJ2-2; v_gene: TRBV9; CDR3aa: ASSVVGGKAGELF
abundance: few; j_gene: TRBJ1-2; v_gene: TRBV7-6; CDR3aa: ASSLTGDTGYT
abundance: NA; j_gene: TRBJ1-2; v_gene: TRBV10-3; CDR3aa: AISEPTATGHGYT
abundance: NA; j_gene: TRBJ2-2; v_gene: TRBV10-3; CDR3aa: AIKSGQASGELF
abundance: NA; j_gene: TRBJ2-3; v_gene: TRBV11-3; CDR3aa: ASSSGASAADTQY
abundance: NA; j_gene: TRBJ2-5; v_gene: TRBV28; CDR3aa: ASSLIGKETQY
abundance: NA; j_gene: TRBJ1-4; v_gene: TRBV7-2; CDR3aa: ASSKDRGGNEKLF
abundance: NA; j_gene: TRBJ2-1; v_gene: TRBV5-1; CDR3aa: ASSLGRALTGEQF
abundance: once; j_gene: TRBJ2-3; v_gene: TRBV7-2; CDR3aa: ASSLGAGGRLNTQY
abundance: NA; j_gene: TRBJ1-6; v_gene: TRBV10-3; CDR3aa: AISESGTGGNSPLH